Given below is one T cell receptor beta chain in context. The antigen remains undetermined. The data were taken from a study of regulatory T cells in long-lasting Graves disease. Notes on the study in general: Under persistent disease, TRBV28, TRBJ1-2 and TRBJ2-5 were used preferentially.

Time point denoted: persistent/refractory GD, antithyroid drugs over 5 years with positive TRAb. Preparation of the TCR library used RNA extracted from PBMCs. With iRepertoire HTBI primers and Arm-PCR of CDR3 regions, TCR beta libraries were built. Authors' analysis steps: Identification of gene segments yielded over 60 TRBV and 14 to 15 TRBJ across samples. MiXCR, applied by TCRdb to the multiplex PCR reads, yields one record per CDR3 protein. Here the V and J calls rest on TCRdb's processing, not on the authors' analysis. The sample records 650,000 to 700,000 distinct CDR3 sequences, 30% being singletons. V was trimmed by 6 bases and J by 5 bases, leaving 10 bases between them. The CDR3 covers 12 residues. Germline-derived CDR1 and CDR2 are KGHSH and LQKENI.

The sequencing used peripheral blood mononuclear cells (PBMCs), collected when the disease was refractory, from a patient treated with antithyroid drugs. The chain combines TRBV18 with TRBJ1-1; D is uncertain. The sequence came from a female donor with Graves disease. CDR3 loop: CASSQPRTEAFF. For the CDR3, the DNA is TGTGCCAGCTCCCAGCCCAGGACTGAAGCTTTCTTT.